The TCR beta chain described here comes from a study of identical twins. After removal of 4 bases from V and 11 bases from J, the junction contained 5 bases not matched to a gene. This CDR3 has 13 residues. Per germline, CDR1 MNHEY and CDR2 SMNVEV (reference sequence). TCRdb reprocessed the 5' RACE reads with MiXCR, giving one entry per CDR3 protein. Here the sample spans 550,000 to 800,000 distinct CDR3 sequences, roughly 6.6% being singletons. Turning to this clonotype: Its cognate antigen is unknown.

Study results and limitations: In drawing conclusions, the study used cross-sectional statistical analysis and did not follow the same donors. With abundant cord blood beta clonotypes, insertions were fewer; memory repertoires showed no such pattern. Models underestimated how often monozygotic twins shared out-of-frame TCR alpha.

The data also belong to a second study, concerning yellow fever vaccine responses in identical twins. This second report adds: Twins' vaccine T cell response reportedly gave the appearance of partial convergence and partial personalization.

J is TRBJ1-4 and V is TRBV27; 9 bases are shared with TRBD1. The sequencing sample was made of PBMCs. This sequence originates from a woman aged 18-30 years in good health. In DNA, the CDR3 is TGTGCCAGCAGTTCCGGACAGGGGTATAAACTGTTTTTT. This translates into CASSSGQGYKLFF. Looking up the rest from reference TRBV27 and TRBJ1-4 gives the full variable domain: EAQVTQNPRYLITVTGKKLTVTCSQNMNHEYMSWYRQDPGLGLRQIYYSMNVEVTDKGDVPEGYKVSRKEKRNFPLILESPSPNQTSLYFCASSSGQGYKLFFGSGTQLSVL.